This T cell receptor beta chain was sequenced during a study of CD8 T cells in Susac syndrome. The CDR3 totals 15 residues. In germline, CDR1 is LNHDA, CDR2 SQIVND (reference sequence). Trimming cost V 4 bases and J 4 bases, with 14 bases left between them. The RNA input was roughly 0.45 to 1 ug, and it was reverse transcribed with random hexamers. TCRdb analysed the immunoSEQ multiplex PCR reads with MiXCR anew, one entry per CDR3 protein. This table holds roughly 180,000 distinct CDR3 sequences, around 94% found once. This chain uses TRBV19 with TRBJ2-1; maybe TRBD1 (6 bases). This TCR derives from a human donor in good health. The sequenced sample was CD4+ T cells from PBMCs. This CDR3 is CASSKGDRGYNEQFF. The CDR3 DNA reads as TGTGCCAGTAGTAAGGGGGACCGGGGTTACAATGAGCAGTTCTTC.